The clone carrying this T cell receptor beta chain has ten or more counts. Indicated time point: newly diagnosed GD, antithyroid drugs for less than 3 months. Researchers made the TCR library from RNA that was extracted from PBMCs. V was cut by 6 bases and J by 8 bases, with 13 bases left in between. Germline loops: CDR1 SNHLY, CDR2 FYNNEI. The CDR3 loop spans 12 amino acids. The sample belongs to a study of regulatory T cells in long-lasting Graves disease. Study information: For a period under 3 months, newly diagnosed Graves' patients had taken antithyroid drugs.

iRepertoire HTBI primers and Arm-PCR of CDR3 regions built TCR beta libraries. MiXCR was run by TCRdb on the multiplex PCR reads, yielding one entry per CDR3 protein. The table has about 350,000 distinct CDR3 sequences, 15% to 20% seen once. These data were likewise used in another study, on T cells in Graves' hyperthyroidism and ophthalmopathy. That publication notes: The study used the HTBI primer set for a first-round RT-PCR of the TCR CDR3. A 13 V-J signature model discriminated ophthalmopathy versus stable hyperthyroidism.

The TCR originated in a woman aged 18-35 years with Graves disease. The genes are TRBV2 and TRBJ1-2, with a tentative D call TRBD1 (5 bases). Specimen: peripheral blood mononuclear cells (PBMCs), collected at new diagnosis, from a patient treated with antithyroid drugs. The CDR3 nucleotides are TGTGCCAGCAGGACACAGGAATACGGCTACACCTTC. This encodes CASRTQEYGYTF.